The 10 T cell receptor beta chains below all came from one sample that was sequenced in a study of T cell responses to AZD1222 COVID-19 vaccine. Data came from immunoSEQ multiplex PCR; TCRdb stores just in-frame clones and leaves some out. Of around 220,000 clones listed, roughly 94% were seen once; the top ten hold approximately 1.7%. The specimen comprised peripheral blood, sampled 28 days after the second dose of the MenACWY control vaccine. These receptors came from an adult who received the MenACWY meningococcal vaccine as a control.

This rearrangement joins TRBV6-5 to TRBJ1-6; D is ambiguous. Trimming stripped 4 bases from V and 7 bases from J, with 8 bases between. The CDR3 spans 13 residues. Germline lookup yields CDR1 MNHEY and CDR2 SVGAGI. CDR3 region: CASSWEGNSPLHF. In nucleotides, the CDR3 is TGTGCCAGCAGTTGGGAGGGCAATTCACCCCTCCACTTT.

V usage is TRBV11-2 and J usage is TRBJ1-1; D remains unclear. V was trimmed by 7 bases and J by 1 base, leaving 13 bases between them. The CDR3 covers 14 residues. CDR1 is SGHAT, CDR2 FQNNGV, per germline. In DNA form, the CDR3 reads TGTGCCAGCACCTATTCACGGGGGAACACTGAAGCTTTCTTT. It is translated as CASTYSRGNTEAFF.

CDR3 region: CASSESTWQPQHF. In nucleotides, the CDR3 is TGTGCCAGCAGTGAATCAACCTGGCAGCCCCAGCATTTT. The chain joins TRBV12-3 or TRBV12-4 to TRBJ1-5; D is unclear. The CDR3 sequence is 13 residues long. V was cut by 5 bases and J by 7 bases, with 12 bases left in between.

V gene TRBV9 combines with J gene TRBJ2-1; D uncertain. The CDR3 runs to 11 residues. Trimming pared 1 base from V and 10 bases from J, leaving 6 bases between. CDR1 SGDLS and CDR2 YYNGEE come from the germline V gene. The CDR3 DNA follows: TGTGCCAGCAGCGTATCAGCCGAGCAGTTCTTC. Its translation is CASSVSAEQFF. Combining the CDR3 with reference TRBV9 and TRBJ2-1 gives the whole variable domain DSGVTQTPKHLITATGQRVTLRCSPRSGDLSVYWYQQSLDQGLQFLIQYYNGEERAKGNILERFSAQQFPDLHSELNLSSLELGDSALYFCASSVSAEQFFGPGTRLTVL.

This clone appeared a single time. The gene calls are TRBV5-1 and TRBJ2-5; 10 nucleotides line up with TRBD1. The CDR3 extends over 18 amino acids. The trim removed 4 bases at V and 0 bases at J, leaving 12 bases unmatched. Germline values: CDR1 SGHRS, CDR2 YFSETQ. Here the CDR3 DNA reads TGCGCCAGCAGCGTCCCGGGACAGGGGACTTGGTACCAAGAGACCCAGTACTTC. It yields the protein CASSVPGQGTWYQETQYF.

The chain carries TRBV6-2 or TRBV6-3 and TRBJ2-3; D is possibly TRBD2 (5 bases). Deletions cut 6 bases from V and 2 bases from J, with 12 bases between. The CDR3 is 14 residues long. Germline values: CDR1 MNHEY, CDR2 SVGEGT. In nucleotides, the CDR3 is TGTGCCAGCAGCCCCGGGGTGAACACAGATACGCAGTATTTT. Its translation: CASSPGVNTDTQYF.

In nucleotides, the CDR3 is TGCAGCGTTTCCCAGGGCTTCAGGGAGCTGTTTTTT. It yields the protein CSVSQGFRELFF. The chain couples TRBV29-1 to TRBJ2-2, with D possibly TRBD1 on 5 matching bases. The CDR3 is made up of 12 amino acids. Trimming shortened V by 5 bases and J by 9 bases, and 13 bases separated the two germline ends. From germline, CDR1 is SQVTM and CDR2 ANQGSEA.

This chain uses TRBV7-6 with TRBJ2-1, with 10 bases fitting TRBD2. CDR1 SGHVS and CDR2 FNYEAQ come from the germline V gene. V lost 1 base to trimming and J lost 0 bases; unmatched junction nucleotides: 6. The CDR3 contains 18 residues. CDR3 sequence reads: CASSLGVLAGSSYNEQFF. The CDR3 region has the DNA TGTGCCAGCAGCTTAGGGGTACTAGCGGGGAGCTCCTACAATGAGCAGTTCTTC. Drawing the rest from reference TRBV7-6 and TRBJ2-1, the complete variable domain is GAGVSQSPRYKVTKRGQDVALRCDPISGHVSLYWYRQALGQGPEFLTYFNYEAQQDKSGLPNDRFSAERPEGSISTLTIQRTEQRDSAMYRCASSLGVLAGSSYNEQFFGPGTRLTVL.

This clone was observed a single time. The CDR3, as DNA: TGTGCCAGCTCACCACGGGGTGAAAAACTGTTTTTT. Translated, it gives CASSPRGEKLFF. The chain is built from TRBV18 and TRBJ1-4; D ambiguous. The CDR3 spans 12 residues. V was pared by 1 base and J by 7 bases, with 4 bases between. In germline, CDR1 is KGHSH, CDR2 LQKENI.

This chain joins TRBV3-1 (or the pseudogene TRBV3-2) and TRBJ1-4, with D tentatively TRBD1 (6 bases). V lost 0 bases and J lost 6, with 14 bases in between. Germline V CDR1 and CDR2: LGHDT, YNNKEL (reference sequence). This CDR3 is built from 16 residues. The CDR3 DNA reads TGTGCCAGCAGCCAAGAAGGGGGGGCGATGGATGAAAAACTGTTTTTT. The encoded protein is CASSQEGGAMDEKLFF.